The present T cell receptor (beta chain) was sequenced within a study of response to subunit inactivated influenza vaccine. TCRdb re-derived calls from the RT-PCR reads in MiXCR, one entry per CDR3 protein. The data show around 570,000 distinct CDR3 sequences, 11% seen once. The CDR3 sequence is 15 residues long. Germline V lookup: CDR1 LGHNA, CDR2 YNFKEQ. This clonotype was observed a few times. One junction end does not reproduce the germline sequence, and a read error may be involved. The sample was also reused in another study, on T cells expressing NK-cell markers. Per that paper: With UMIs, 5'RACE template switching was used to make TCR beta cDNA. What remained unclear was the HCMV specificity of expanded NKG2C+ T cell clones.

The sample was PBMCs from blood, taken on the day of vaccination. The TCR was taken from a man aged 50 or older who received an inactivated influenza vaccine. The chain recombines TRBV4-2 with TRBJ2-7; the D gene is possibly TRBD2 (6 bases). This chain's CDR3 is CASSQDRLEGYEQYF. CDR3 nucleotide sequence: TGTGCCAGCAGTCAAGATCGACTAGAAGGCTACGAGCAGTACTTC.